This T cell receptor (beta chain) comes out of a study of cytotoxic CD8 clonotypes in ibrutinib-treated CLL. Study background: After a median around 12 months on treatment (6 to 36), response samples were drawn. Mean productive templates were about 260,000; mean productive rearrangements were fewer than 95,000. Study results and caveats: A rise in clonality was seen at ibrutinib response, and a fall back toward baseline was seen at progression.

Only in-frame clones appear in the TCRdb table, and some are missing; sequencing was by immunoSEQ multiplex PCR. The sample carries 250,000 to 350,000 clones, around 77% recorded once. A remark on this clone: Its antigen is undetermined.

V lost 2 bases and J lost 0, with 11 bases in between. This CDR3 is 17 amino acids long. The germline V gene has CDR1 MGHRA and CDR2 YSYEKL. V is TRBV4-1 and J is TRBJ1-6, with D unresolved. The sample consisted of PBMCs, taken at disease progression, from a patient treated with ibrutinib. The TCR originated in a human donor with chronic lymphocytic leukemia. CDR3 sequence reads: CASSQTGKSSYNSPLHF. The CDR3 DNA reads TGCGCCAGCAGCCAAACGGGAAAGAGCTCCTATAATTCACCCCTCCACTTT.